These T cell receptor beta chains were read from a single sample in a study of cytomegalovirus exposure and HLA in healthy donors. Generated by immunoSEQ multiplex PCR, the TCRdb table keeps only in-frame clones and is missing some. The profile covers some 70,000 clones, with approximately 70% appearing a single time and approximately 15% taken by the ten largest. The sequencing input was PBMCs. Receptor source: a male donor in good health and CMV-seropositive. Each CDR3 is given with its conserved first and last residue. D genes are given only for firm matches.

TRBJ2-3 TRBD2 TRBV9 CASSPRTSGYTQYF
TRBJ2-2 NA TRBV7-9 CSSSFKQVSGELFF
TRBJ1-2 TRBD1 TRBV19 CASSGQGADGYTF
TRBJ1-2 NA TRBV7-9 CASSLGQQGSYGYTF
TRBJ1-1 NA TRBV7-2 CASSLGTGEAFF
TRBJ1-2 TRBD1 TRBV20-1 CSATTGGGYTF
TRBJ1-2 TRBD1 TRBV4-2 CASSRGTDYGYTF
TRBJ2-7 NA TRBV7-9 CSSSLSSYEQYF
TRBJ2-3 TRBD1 TRBV6-5 CASSLDRVSTDTQYF
TRBJ2-1 NA TRBV5-1 CASSETSRGSYNEQFF
TRBJ1-4 NA TRBV29-1 CSVSDRTNEKLFF
TRBJ1-1 TRBD1 TRBV29-1 CSGGQGEDTEAFF